A selection of T cell receptor beta chains follows, all from one sample in a study of PD-1 blockade in classical Hodgkin lymphoma. Produced via immunoSEQ multiplex PCR; TCRdb's table is partial and in-frame only. The sample lists about 35,000 clones, around 89% occurring once. The sample was CD4+ T cells from blood. These receptors originate from a human donor with classical Hodgkin lymphoma. Each CDR3 is given with its conserved first and last residue. The order of the fields is V gene, clone size, J gene, D gene, CDR3 DNA, CDR3 protein. The D gene is left open where the match is weak. The size entry is marked missing in some rows and otherwise reads once, few, many or a size class.

>TRBV6-1|NA|TRBJ1-3|TRBD1
TGTGCCAGCAGTGAAGCTCAGGGGGACACCATATATTTT
CASSEAQGDTIYF
>TRBV7-2|NA|TRBJ1-1|TRBD1
TGTGCCAGCAGCCTAGGGGGCCCAAACACTGAAGCTTTCTTT
CASSLGGPNTEAFF
>TRBV28|NA|TRBJ1-1|NA
TGTGCCAGCACCCTCGCGAAGAGGACTGAAGCTTTCTTT
CASTLAKRTEAFF
>TRBV30|NA|TRBJ2-7|TRBD2
TGTGCCTGGACCCCGACTAGCGGGAAGTTGGGCGAGCAGTACTTC
CAWTPTSGKLGEQYF
>TRBV18|NA|TRBJ2-5|TRBD1
TGTGCCAGCTCACCACGACAGGGGCCGGAGACCCAGTACTTC
CASSPRQGPETQYF
>TRBV5-1|NA|TRBJ2-3|TRBD1
TGCGCCAGCAGCCCGGGGACAGGGGGCCCAGATACGCAGTATTTT
CASSPGTGGPDTQYF
>TRBV7-9|NA|TRBJ2-3|NA
TGTGCCAGCGCGGCAGCGACAGATACGCAGTATTTT
CASAAATDTQYF
>TRBV11-3|NA|TRBJ2-5|NA
TGTGCCAGCAGCTTAGGGCGGGCAGGAAAAGAGACCCAGTACTTC
CASSLGRAGKETQYF
>TRBV19|NA|TRBJ2-5|TRBD2
TGTGCCAGCGGGCGGGGGGGCGGAGAGACCCAGTACTTC
CASGRGGGETQYF
>TRBV5-1|NA|TRBJ2-3|TRBD1
TGCGCCAGCACCCAGACAGGGCGCGATACGCAGTATTTT
CASTQTGRDTQYF
>TRBV4-1|NA|TRBJ1-5|NA
TGCGCCAGCAGCCAAGGCCACGGGACTCCCAATCAGCCCCAGCATTTT
CASSQGHGTPNQPQHF
>TRBV7-8|NA|TRBJ2-1|NA
TGTGCCAGCAGCTTACAGACGACCCTATACAATGAGCAGTTCTTC
CASSLQTTLYNEQFF
>TRBV6-5|once|TRBJ2-3|TRBD2
TGTGCCAGCAGTTCTACTAGCGGGTCGGACTATACGCAGTATTTT
CASSSTSGSDYTQYF
>TRBV5-4|NA|TRBJ2-3|NA
TGTGCCAGCAGCATGCGGACAGGCACAGATACGCAGTATTTT
CASSMRTGTDTQYF
>TRBV28|NA|TRBJ2-3|TRBD2
TGTGCCAGCAGTTTGGGTACTAGCGGTTCAAACACAGATACGCAGTATTTT
CASSLGTSGSNTDTQYF
>TRBV4-3|NA|TRBJ2-7|NA
TGCGCCAGCAGCCAAGGGCAGGGAGGTTCAGTCAACGAGCAGTACTTC
CASSQGQGGSVNEQYF
>TRBV7-2|NA|TRBJ2-1|TRBD2
TGTGCCAGCAGCTCACCGGGACTAGCGGGAGGGGCCGCCTACAATGAGCAGTTCTTC
CASSSPGLAGGAAYNEQFF
>TRBV18|NA|TRBJ2-5|NA
TGTGCCAGCTCACTTCAGGGGCCAGAGACCCAGTACTTC
CASSLQGPETQYF
>TRBV7-9|NA|TRBJ1-4|NA
TGTGCCAGCAGCTTGGGAACGGGGTCGGCTAATGAAAAACTGTTTTTT
CASSLGTGSANEKLFF
>TRBV28|NA|TRBJ1-2|TRBD1
TGTGCCATCCAGGGGGTTAACTATGGCTACACCTTC
CAIQGVNYGYTF
>TRBV6-5|few|TRBJ1-6|TRBD1
TGTGCCAGCAGTGGGGACAGGGGCCGATCACCCCTCCACTTT
CASSGDRGRSPLHF
>TRBV5-4|NA|TRBJ1-1|NA
TGTGCCAGCAGCTTCCCCGGCCGTAACACTGAAGCTTTCTTT
CASSFPGRNTEAFF
>TRBV20-1|NA|TRBJ1-1|NA
TGCAGTGCTAGTTTCGCGATAGAAGCTTTCTTT
CSASFAIEAFF
>TRBV5-6|NA|TRBJ2-5|NA
TGTGCCAGCAGCTTCCAGGACAGACAAGAGACCCAGTACTTC
CASSFQDRQETQYF
>TRBV6-1|few|TRBJ1-2|NA
TGTGCCAGCACCCGAGTGGGGTATGGCTACACCTTC
CASTRVGYGYTF
>TRBV6-5|NA|TRBJ1-5|NA
TGTGCCAGCAGCCTATCAAGAAATCAGCCCCAGCATTTT
CASSLSRNQPQHF
>TRBV9|NA|TRBJ1-1|NA
TGTGCCAGCAGTCGTAGACTGAACACTGAAGCTTTCTTT
CASSRRLNTEAFF
>TRBV2|NA|TRBJ2-5|NA
TGTGCCAGCAGTGGGAGGGTAGAGACCCAGTACTTC
CASSGRVETQYF
>TRBV7-9|NA|TRBJ2-2|NA
TGTGCCAGCAGCTTAAGGGTTGCCAGAAACACCGGGGAGCTGTTTTTT
CASSLRVARNTGELFF
>TRBV2|few|TRBJ1-1|NA
TGTGCCAGCAGAAGGGGAACTGAAGCTTTCTTT
CASRRGTEAFF
>TRBV5-1|NA|TRBJ2-7|TRBD2
TGCGCCAGCAGCTTGGGCGGGAGGTCCTACGAGCAGTACTTC
CASSLGGRSYEQYF
>TRBV6-1|NA|TRBJ2-1|NA
TGTGCCAGCAGTGAACTCGCTCCAAAGAGTAGTGAGCAGTTCTTC
CASSELAPKSSEQFF
>TRBV11-1|NA|TRBJ1-1|NA
TGTGCCAGCAGCTTAGATGGAGTGAACACTGAAGCTTTCTTT
CASSLDGVNTEAFF
>TRBV29-1|NA|TRBJ2-3|NA
TGCAGCGTAGAGACAGGAGTCACAGATACGCAGTATTTT
CSVETGVTDTQYF
>TRBV28|NA|TRBJ1-1|NA
TGTGCCAGCAGAGCCGGGGGGGGCACTGAAGCTTTCTTT
CASRAGGGTEAFF
>TRBV18|NA|TRBJ2-1|TRBD2
TGTGCCAGCTCACTCAATAGCGGGGCCGTGAACAATGAGCAGTTCTTC
CASSLNSGAVNNEQFF
>TRBV11-2|NA|TRBJ1-5|NA
TGTGCCAGCAGCCCTGACCGGACGGGCAATCAGCCCCAGCATTTT
CASSPDRTGNQPQHF
>TRBV25-1|NA|TRBJ2-7|TRBD1
TGTGCCAGCCGGACGACAGGGAGCTCCTACGAGCAGTACTTC
CASRTTGSSYEQYF
>TRBV5-5|NA|TRBJ1-1|TRBD1
TGTGCCAGCAGCCGAATAGGGACAGTTCAGAGGACTGAAGCTTTCTTT
CASSRIGTVQRTEAFF
>TRBV6-6|NA|TRBJ1-6|NA
TGTGCCAGCAGTTCTTCCGCCGCCACGACCCTCCACTTT
CASSSSAATTLHF
>TRBV18|NA|TRBJ1-5|NA
TGTGCCAGCTCGCTTACCAGGGAGTCAGCCCAGCATTTT
CASSLTRESAQHF
>TRBV4-3|NA|TRBJ1-1|NA
TGCGCCAGCAGCCAAGGATTGACGGGGTCCCCTAGGGACACTGAAGCTTTCTTT
CASSQGLTGSPRDTEAFF
>TRBV29-1|NA|TRBJ2-7|NA
TGCAGCGTTATAGGCAGCTACGAGCAGTACTTC
CSVIGSYEQYF
>TRBV11-2|NA|TRBJ1-1|NA
TGTGCCAGCAGCTTAGATAGAGCCCCCAGTCTTCACACTGAAGCTTTCTTT
CASSLDRAPSLHTEAFF
>TRBV6-5|NA|TRBJ2-3|NA
TGTGCCAGCAGAGCGGGTGGGACAGATACGCAGTATTTT
CASRAGGTDTQYF
>TRBV5-1|NA|TRBJ2-7|NA
TGCGCCAGCCGTTCCGGGACATCCAGGCTGGGGGAGCAGTACTTC
CASRSGTSRLGEQYF
>TRBV28|few|TRBJ2-7|TRBD2
TGTGCCAGCAGTTACCAAATCTTAGCGGGAGTAAACTACGAGCAGTACTTC
CASSYQILAGVNYEQYF
>TRBV21-1|NA|TRBJ1-1|NA
TGTGCCAGCAGCCGCCCGGGGGGGGTAACTGAAGCTTTCTTT
CASSRPGGVTEAFF
>TRBV6-5|NA|TRBJ2-7|TRBD2
TGTGCCAGCAGGCCCGGGGGGGATTGGACCTACGAGCAGTACTTC
CASRPGGDWTYEQYF
>TRBV2|NA|TRBJ2-7|NA
TGTGCCAGCAGTCCCCCCCCGGCTACGCGGGATTACGAGCAGTACTTC
CASSPPPATRDYEQYF
>TRBV18|NA|TRBJ1-1|NA
TGTGCCAGCTCACCACCCGGGGGCGCGTACACTGAAGCTTTCTTT
CASSPPGGAYTEAFF
>TRBV9|NA|TRBJ2-3|NA
TGTGCCAGCAGCGTAGGGGCTAAAGATGCCACAGATACGCAGTATTTT
CASSVGAKDATDTQYF
>TRBV15|NA|TRBJ2-1|TRBD2
TGTGCCACCAGCAGAGATAGCGGGAAGTCCAATGAGCAGTTCTTC
CATSRDSGKSNEQFF
>TRBV5-6|NA|TRBJ1-1|NA
TGTGCCAGCACCTTATTGCCTGTCACTGAAGCTTTCTTT
CASTLLPVTEAFF
>TRBV7-2|NA|TRBJ2-5|NA
TGTGCCAGCAGCTTTTTTCAAGAGACCCAGTACTTC
CASSFFQETQYF